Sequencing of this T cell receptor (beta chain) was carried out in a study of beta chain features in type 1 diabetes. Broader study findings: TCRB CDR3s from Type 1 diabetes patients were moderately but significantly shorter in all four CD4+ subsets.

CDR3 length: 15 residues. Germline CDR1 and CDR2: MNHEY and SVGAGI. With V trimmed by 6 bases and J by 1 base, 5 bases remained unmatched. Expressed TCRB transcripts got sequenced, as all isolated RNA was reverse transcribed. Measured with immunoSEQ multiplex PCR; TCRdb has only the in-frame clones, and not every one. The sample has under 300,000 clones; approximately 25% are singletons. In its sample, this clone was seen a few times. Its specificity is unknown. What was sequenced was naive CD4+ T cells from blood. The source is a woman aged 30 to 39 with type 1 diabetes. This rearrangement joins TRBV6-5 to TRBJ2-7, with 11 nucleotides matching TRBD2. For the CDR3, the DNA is TGTGCCAGCAGACGGGGGACTAGCGGTTCCTACGAGCAGTACTTC. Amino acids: CASRRGTSGSYEQYF.